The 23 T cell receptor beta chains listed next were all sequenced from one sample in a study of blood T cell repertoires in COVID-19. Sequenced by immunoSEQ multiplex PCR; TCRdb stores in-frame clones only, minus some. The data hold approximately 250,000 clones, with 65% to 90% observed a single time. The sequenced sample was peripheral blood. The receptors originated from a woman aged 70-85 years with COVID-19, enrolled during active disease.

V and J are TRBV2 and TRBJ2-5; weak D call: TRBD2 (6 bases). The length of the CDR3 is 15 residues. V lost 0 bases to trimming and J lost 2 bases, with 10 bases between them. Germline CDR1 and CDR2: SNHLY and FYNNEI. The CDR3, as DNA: TGTGCCAGCAGTGAAGCGCTTGGGGGGCAAGAGACCCAGTACTTC. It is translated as CASSEALGGQETQYF.

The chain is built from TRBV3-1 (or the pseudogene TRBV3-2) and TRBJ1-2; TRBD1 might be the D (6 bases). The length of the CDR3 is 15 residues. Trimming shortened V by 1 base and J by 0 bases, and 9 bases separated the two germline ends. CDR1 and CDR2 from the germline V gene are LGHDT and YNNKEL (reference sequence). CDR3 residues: CASSQAGTSNYGYTF. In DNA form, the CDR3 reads TGTGCCAGCAGCCAAGCCGGGACATCTAACTATGGCTACACCTTC.

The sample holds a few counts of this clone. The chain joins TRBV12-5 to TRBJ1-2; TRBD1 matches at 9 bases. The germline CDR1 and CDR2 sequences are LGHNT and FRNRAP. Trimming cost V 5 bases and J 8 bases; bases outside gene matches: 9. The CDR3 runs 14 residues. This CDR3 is CASGPSGTGNGYTF. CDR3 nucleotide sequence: TGTGCTAGTGGTCCCTCCGGGACAGGGAACGGCTACACCTTC.

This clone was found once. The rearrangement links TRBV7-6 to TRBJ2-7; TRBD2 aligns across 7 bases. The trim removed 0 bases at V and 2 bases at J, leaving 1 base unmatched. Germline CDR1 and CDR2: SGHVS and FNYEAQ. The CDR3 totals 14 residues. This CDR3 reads CASSLALAAYEQYF. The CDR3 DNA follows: TGTGCCAGCAGCTTAGCGCTAGCGGCCTACGAGCAGTACTTC.

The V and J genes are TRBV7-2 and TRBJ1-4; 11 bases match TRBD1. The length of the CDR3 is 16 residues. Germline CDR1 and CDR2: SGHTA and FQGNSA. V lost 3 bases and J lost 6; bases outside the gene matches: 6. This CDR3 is CASSFGRTGGHEKLFF. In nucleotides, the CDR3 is TGTGCCAGCAGCTTTGGTCGGACAGGGGGCCATGAAAAACTGTTTTTT.

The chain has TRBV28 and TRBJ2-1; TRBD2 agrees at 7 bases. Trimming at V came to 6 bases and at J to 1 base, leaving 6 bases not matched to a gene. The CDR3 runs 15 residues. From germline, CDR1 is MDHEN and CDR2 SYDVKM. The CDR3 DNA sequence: TGTGCCAGCAGCTTAAGCGGGGCGTCCTACAATGAGCAGTTCTTC. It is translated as CASSLSGASYNEQFF.

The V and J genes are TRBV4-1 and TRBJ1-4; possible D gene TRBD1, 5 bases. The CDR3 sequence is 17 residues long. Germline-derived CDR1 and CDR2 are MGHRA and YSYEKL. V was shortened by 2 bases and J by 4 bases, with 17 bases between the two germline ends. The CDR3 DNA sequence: TGCGCCAGCAGCCAACATCCCTCCTCAGGGTTTAATGAAAAACTGTTTTTT. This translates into CASSQHPSSGFNEKLFF.

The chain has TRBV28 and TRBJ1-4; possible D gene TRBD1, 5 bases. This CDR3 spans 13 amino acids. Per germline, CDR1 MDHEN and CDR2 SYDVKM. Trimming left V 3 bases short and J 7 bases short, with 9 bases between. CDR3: CASSLAGREKLFF. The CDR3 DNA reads TGTGCCAGCAGTTTGGCGGGGCGTGAAAAACTGTTTTTT.

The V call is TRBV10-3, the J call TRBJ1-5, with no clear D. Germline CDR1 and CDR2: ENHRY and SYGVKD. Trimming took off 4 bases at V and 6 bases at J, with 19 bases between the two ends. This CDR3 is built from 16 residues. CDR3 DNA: TGTGCCATCAGTGTGGAGACTCCCGGGAGTGGTCAGCCCCAGCATTTT. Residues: CAISVETPGSGQPQHF.

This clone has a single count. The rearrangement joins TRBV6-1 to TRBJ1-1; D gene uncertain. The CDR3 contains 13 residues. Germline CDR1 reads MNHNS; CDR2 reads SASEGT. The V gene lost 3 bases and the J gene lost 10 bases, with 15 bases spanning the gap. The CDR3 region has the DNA TGTGCCAGCAGTGATCGGAGGGATTCCGCAGCTTTCTTT. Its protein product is CASSDRRDSAAFF.

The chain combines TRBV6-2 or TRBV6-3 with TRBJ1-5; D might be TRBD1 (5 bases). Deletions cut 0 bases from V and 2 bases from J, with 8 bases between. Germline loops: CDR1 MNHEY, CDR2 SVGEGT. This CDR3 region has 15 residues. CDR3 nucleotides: TGTGCCAGCAGTTACTCAGGGGTAGGCAATCAGCCCCAGCATTTT. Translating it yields CASSYSGVGNQPQHF.

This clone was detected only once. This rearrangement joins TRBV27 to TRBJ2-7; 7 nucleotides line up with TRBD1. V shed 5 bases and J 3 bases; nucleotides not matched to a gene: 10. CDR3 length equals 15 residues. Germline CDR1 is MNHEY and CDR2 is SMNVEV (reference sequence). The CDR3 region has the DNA TGTGCCAGCAGTCCTGGGGGACAGAGAAACTACGAGCAGTACTTC. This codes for CASSPGGQRNYEQYF.

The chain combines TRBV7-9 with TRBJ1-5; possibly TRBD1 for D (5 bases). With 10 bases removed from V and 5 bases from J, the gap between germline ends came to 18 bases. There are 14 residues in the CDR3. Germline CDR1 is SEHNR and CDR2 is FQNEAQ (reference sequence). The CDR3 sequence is CAITLRDSHQPQHF. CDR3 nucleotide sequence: TGTGCCATCACACTGCGCGACAGCCATCAGCCCCAGCATTTT.

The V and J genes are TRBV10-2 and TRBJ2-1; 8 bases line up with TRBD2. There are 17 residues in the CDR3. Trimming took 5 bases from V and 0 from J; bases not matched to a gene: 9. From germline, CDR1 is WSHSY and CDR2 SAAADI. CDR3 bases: TGCGCCAGCAGTCCGGGCGGGGGGCCTTTCTCCTACAATGAGCAGTTCTTC. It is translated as CASSPGGGPFSYNEQFF.

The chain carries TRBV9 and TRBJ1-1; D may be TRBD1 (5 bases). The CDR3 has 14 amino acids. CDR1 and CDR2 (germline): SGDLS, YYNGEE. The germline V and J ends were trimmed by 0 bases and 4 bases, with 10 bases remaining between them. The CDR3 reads CASSVAEGITEAFF. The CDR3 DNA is TGTGCCAGCAGCGTAGCGGAGGGGATCACTGAAGCTTTCTTT. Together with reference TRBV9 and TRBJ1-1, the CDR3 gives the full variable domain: DSGVTQTPKHLITATGQRVTLRCSPRSGDLSVYWYQQSLDQGLQFLIQYYNGEERAKGNILERFSAQQFPDLHSELNLSSLELGDSALYFCASSVAEGITEAFFGQGTRLTVV.

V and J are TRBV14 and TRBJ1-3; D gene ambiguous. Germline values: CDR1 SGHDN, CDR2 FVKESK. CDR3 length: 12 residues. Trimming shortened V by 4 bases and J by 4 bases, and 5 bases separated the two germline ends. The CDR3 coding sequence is TGTGCCAGCAGCCCGCAGGGAAACACCATATATTTT. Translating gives CASSPQGNTIYF.

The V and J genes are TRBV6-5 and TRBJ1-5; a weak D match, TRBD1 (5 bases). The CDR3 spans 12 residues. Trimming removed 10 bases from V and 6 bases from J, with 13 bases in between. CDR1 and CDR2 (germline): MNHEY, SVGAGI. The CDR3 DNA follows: TGTGCCACCGGGGAGGGGACTCAGCCCCAGCATTTT. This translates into CATGEGTQPQHF.

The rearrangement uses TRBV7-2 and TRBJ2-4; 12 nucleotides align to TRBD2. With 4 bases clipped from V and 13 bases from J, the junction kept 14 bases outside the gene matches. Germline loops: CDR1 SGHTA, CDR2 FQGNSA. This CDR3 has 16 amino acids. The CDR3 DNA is TGTGCCAGCAGCTCCACATCTAGCGGGGGGGGACTGAGGCAGTACTTC. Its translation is CASSSTSSGGGLRQYF.

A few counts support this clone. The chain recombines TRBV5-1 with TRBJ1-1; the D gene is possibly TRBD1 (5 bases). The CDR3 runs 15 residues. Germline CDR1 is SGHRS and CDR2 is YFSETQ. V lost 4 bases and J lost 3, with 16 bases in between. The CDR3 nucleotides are TGCGCCAGCAGCCTCTCGTCACCGGGGGACACTGAAGCTTTCTTT. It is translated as CASSLSSPGDTEAFF.

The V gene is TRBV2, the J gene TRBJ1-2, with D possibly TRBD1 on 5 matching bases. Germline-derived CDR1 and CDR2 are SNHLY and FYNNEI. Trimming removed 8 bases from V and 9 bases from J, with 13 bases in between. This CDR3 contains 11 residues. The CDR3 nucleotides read TGTGCCAGCTCAGGGTTAAAAAGCTACACCTTC. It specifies CASSGLKSYTF.

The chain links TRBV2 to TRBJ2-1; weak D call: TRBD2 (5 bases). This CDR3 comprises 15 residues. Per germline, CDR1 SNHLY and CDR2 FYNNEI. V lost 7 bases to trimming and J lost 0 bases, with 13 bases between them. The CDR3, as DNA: TGTGCCAGCATCCGAAGGACTGCCTCCTACAATGAGCAGTTCTTC. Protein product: CASIRRTASYNEQFF.

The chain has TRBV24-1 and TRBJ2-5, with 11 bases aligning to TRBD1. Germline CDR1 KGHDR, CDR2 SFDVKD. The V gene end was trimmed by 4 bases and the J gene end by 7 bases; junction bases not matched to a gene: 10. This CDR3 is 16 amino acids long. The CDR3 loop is CATSDPGQGVSGTQYF. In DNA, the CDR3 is TGTGCCACCAGTGACCCGGGACAGGGGGTCTCAGGGACCCAGTACTTC.

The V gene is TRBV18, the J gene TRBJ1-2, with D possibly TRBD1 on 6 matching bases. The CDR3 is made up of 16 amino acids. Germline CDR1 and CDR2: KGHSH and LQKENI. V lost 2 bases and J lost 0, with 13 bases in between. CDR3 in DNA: TGTGCCAGCTCACCAATGGCAGGGGAAGCTAACTATGGCTACACCTTC. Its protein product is CASSPMAGEANYGYTF.